One and the same sample provided the 16 T cell receptor beta chains below, sequenced in a study of monozygotic twins with inflammatory bowel disease (dated by TCRdb to about 2019). The library relied on 5' RACE. TCRdb lists the instrument as Illumina HiSeq 2500. The reads were reprocessed in TCRdb, with one entry per CDR3 protein sequence and no accompanying DNA. This sample's listing comprises about 130,000 distinct CDR3 sequences. Jointly, the top ten make up over 1% of the sample. The specimen was blood. The receptors come from a human donor with ulcerative colitis or Crohn's disease, or a healthy co-twin of an affected twin (not recorded which).

The chain carries TRBV4-3 and TRBJ1-1; the D gene TCRdb calls, TRBD1, cannot be checked with no DNA. This CDR3 has 16 amino acids. CDR1 and CDR2 from the germline V gene are LGHNA and YSLEER. The CDR3 protein is CASSQVNQGAWTEAFF.

The chain couples TRBV20-1 to TRBJ2-6; TCRdb's D call of TRBD1 is untestable without DNA. The CDR3 covers 14 residues. Germline values: CDR1 DFQATT, CDR2 SNEGSKA (reference sequence). The chain's CDR3 is CSANRGLGANVLTF.

The CDR3 loop is CASSPGINYGYTF. The chain employs TRBV11-2 and TRBJ1-2; TCRdb reports TRBD1, a call that lacks DNA to check it against. This CDR3 has 13 residues. The V gene's germline CDR1 is SGHAT and CDR2 FQNNGV.

The CDR3: CASSGRGTTDTQYF. This sequence joins TRBV5-1 and TRBJ2-3; the D call of TRBD1 rests on TCRdb alone, since no DNA is present to check it. Germline-derived CDR1 and CDR2 are SGHRS and YFSETQ. The CDR3 runs to 14 residues. The full variable domain, in which reference TRBV5-1 and TRBJ2-3 provide the parts outside the CDR3, is KAGVTQTPRYLIKTRGQQVTLSCSPISGHRSVSWYQQTPGQGLQFLFEYFSETQRNKGNFPGRFSGRQFSNSRSEMNVSTLELGDSALYLCASSGRGTTDTQYFGPGTRLTVL.

The chain recombines TRBV28 with TRBJ1-2; the TCRdb D gene call, TRBD1, has no DNA to confirm it. The CDR3 contains 14 residues. CDR1 is MDHEN, CDR2 SYDVKM, per germline. The CDR3 reads CASSSQGVNYGYTF.

The rearrangement joins TRBV7-9 to TRBJ2-7; as DNA is missing, the TRBD1 call by TCRdb cannot be tested. Germline V gives CDR1 SEHNR, CDR2 FQNEAQ (reference sequence). This CDR3 has 15 amino acids. This CDR3 reads CASSRNRDTYYEQYF. The full variable domain, completed using reference TRBV7-9 and TRBJ2-7, is DTGVSQNPRHKITKRGQNVTFRCDPISEHNRLYWYRQTLGQGPEFLTYFQNEAQLEKSRLLSDRFSAERPKGSFSTLEIQRTEQGDSAMYLCASSRNRDTYYEQYFGPGTRLTVT.

The J gene is TRBJ1-3, the V gene TRBV12-3 or TRBV12-4; TCRdb returns TRBD1, unconfirmable since there is no DNA. The CDR3 runs to 14 residues. This CDR3 is CASTRQVSGNTIYF.

The rearrangement joins TRBV5-1 to TRBJ1-1; TCRdb picks TRBD1, but there is no DNA to check that call. There are 12 residues in the CDR3. Germline CDR1 is SGHRS and CDR2 is YFSETQ. CDR3 protein: CASSPDRDQAFF.

The CDR3 spells CASSYSLAGGRTDTQYF. The rearrangement uses TRBV6-5 and TRBJ2-3; lacking DNA, the TRBD2 call made by TCRdb goes unchecked. Germline CDR1 MNHEY, CDR2 SVGAGI. CDR3 length: 17 residues.

The chain links TRBV5-1 to TRBJ2-1; TCRdb indicates TRBD1, and absent DNA this call remains unverified. Germline CDR1 is SGHRS and CDR2 is YFSETQ. CDR3 size: 14 residues. CDR3 loop: CASFDRVTYNEQFF.

This chain links TRBV20-1 with TRBJ2-1; checking the TCRdb D call of TRBD1 is not possible without DNA. The CDR3 consists of 16 residues. The V gene's germline CDR1 is DFQATT and CDR2 SNEGSKA (reference sequence). CDR3 protein: CSASVRLHLSYNEQFF.

The chain is built from TRBV18 and TRBJ2-3. The CDR3 extends over 16 amino acids. Germline V gene data show CDR1 as KGHSH and CDR2 as LQKENI. This chain's CDR3 is CASSPRGGAATDTQYF.

The V and J genes are TRBV7-3 and TRBJ2-2; TCRdb names TRBD2, which stays unverified in the absence of DNA. CDR1 is SGHTA, CDR2 FQGTGA, per germline. The CDR3 consists of 16 residues. CDR3 sequence reads: CASSLSTSVNTGELFF.

The rearrangement links TRBV7-3 to TRBJ1-4; TCRdb's D call, TRBD1, is unchecked because there is no DNA. This CDR3 has 15 residues. The germline V gene has CDR1 SGHTA and CDR2 FQGTGA. CDR3 protein: CASSFLWTPREKLFF.

The gene calls are TRBV20-1 and TRBJ2-7. This CDR3 region has 14 residues. Per germline, CDR1 DFQATT and CDR2 SNEGSKA (reference sequence). CDR3 residues: CSANSLIERDEQYF.

J is TRBJ1-1 and V is TRBV30. Germline lookup yields CDR1 GTSNPN and CDR2 SVGIG (reference sequence). The CDR3 is 14 amino acids. The CDR3 loop reads CAWRRDTLGTEAFF.